The table lists the clone carrying this T cell receptor beta chain with a few counts. Antigen specificity is unknown. TCRdb re-called the RT-PCR reads through MiXCR, storing one row per CDR3 protein. The repertoire consists of approximately 570,000 distinct CDR3 sequences, with 7.5% to 8.5% occurring once and the leading ten covering around 13%. The data belong to a study of response to subunit inactivated influenza vaccine. Study results and caveats: Only a handful of new T cells, the authors suggested, are recruited with each seasonal influenza vaccination.

The source was PBMCs from blood, collected around 25 months after vaccination. The receptor was isolated from a man aged 45-69 years who received an inactivated influenza vaccine.

Written as DNA, the CDR3 is TGTGCCAGCATGCAGGTGCCCCGGGACGAGCAGTACTTC. Translating it yields CASMQVPRDEQYF. The genes are TRBV2 and TRBJ2-7; D not resolved. CDR3 length equals 13 residues. CDR1 is SNHLY and CDR2 is FYNNEI in the germline V gene. The V gene lost 7 bases and the J gene lost 5 bases, with 15 bases spanning the gap.